This T cell receptor (beta chain) was retrieved from a study of shared clonotypes between healthy human individuals (dated by TCRdb to 2018 to 2021). About the study as a whole: The cohort included three men and a couple of women between 18 and 49 years of age. To increase sequencing depth and limit assay-specific biases, different laboratories used diverse techniques to prepare libraries and sequence TCR repertoires. For each donor, CD4 naive and CD4 memory were each run on three plates, CD8 naive on two plates, and CD8 memory on one plate. To estimate repertoire size and how much clonotypes are shared between individuals, the study performed deep sequencing of blood TCR repertoires from a handful of healthy adults. Between about 0.94 and 8.9 billion PBMCs per donor were obtained by leukapheresis. The investigation overall reported the following: Because the study included only a small number of donors, the genetic and exposure-history diversity represented was limited. Naive subsets generally had larger estimated clonotype richness than memory subsets did. Rarefaction of sorted-subset datasets indicated incomplete sequencing despite the large sequencing depth. Pairwise subsampling indicated that sequencing depth was expected to affect the degree of clonotype sharing among donors. Sampling was restricted to blood, and TCR repertoires in tissues likely differ from the TCR repertoires found in blood. Higher generation probabilities were observed for clonotypes shared by all four sorted-subset donors than for non-shared clonotypes. When a few donors were compared, the shared fraction of clonotypes was about 5% for naive CD4, 3.5% to 4% for naive CD8, 2% to 2.5% for memory CD4, and under 0.5% for memory CD8.

Donors were healthy HIV-negative adults with no recently reported acute infections or vaccinations. Only Caucasian adults living in Nashville, Tennessee, USA were represented among the donors. CD4+ T cells were enriched by magnetic negative selection; naive cells were then positively selected on CD45RA, and the negative fraction formed the memory subset. Blood was collected by leukapheresis, and PBMCs were isolated by Ficoll-Histopaque density gradient centrifugation and then cryopreserved in liquid nitrogen vapor phase. Analytical flow cytometry was used to check the purity and quantity of every magnetically sorted T cell population. Genomic DNA was isolated from each sorted fraction and quantified by UV absorbance on a Nanodrop 2000c. Using the deep immunoSEQ assay, multiplex PCR amplified TCR CDR3 regions from genomic DNA. Genomic DNA extracted from each cell subset was distributed evenly over all wells of several immunoSEQ 96-well plates, and each plate served as one replicate. Each replicate PCR for sorted subsets received roughly 0.2 ug genomic DNA, equal to about 29,000 T cell genomes. Purified libraries were quantified with a Qubit 3.0 fluorometer, sized on a Bioanalyzer 2100, and re-quantified with the KAPA Library Quantification kit. Every immunoSEQ 96-well plate was sequenced on a separate single-read 150-cycle Illumina NextSeq 550 flow cell. The authors' analysis ran thus. Because the immunoSEQ output included only junctional sequences and no quality scores, the filtering could not be the same as the filtering used for full-length reads. Sequences were annotated with PyIR, a Python wrapper for IgBLAST v1.9, using IMGT germline references to assign V/J genes and CDR3. Reads were filtered out if the reads had weak V/J assignments (E-value above 1e-6), no CDR3, stop codons, out-of-frame junctions, or ambiguous translated residues. V3J clonotypes were defined as sequences sharing the same inferred V gene, J gene, and CDR3 amino acid sequence. To compute the percentage overlap between repertoires, the number of shared unique clonotypes was divided by the size of the smaller repertoire. Richness of each repertoire was evaluated using RTK rarefaction, the Chao1 estimator, and Recon v2.1 estimates of unobserved clonotypes. Generation probabilities were computed with OLGA for all TCRbeta clonotypes obtained by the gDNA method from several donors. TCRdb re-hosts the immuneACCESS table, in-frame sequences only. Its copies lack some clones; in the studies checked, an unresolved V gene accounts for under half of them, and the cause for the rest is not known. Clone size and V and J calls were adopted from that table, with D and trimming inferred from the DNA. For this sample there are under 2,500,000 clones; under 97% appear just once. The ten largest clones capture around 0.13% of the sample.

For this clone: It lacks a known antigen. Base-call qualities are not available, and no considerably larger clone is one nucleotide away.

V was cut back by 1 base and J by 0 bases, leaving a gap of 10 bases between them. Based on the germline V gene, the CDR1 and CDR2 sequences are SGHDN and FVKESK. The CDR3 measures 16 amino acids from cysteine to phenylalanine. Just CDR3 DNA is preserved here, 48 bases in frame from base 1. Sample: naive CD4+ T cells sorted from blood. In the paper's terms, the cell subset or site label means: CD45RA+ positively selected. The receptor's source is a man aged 18 to 30 in good health. The chain links TRBV14 with TRBJ2-4; the D assignment is uncertain and may be TRBD1 or TRBD2, with 5 bases supporting each. The CDR3 region: CASSQAQGRAKNIQYF. The nucleotides read TGTGCCAGCAGCCAAGCCCAGGGACGAGCCAAAAACATTCAGTACTTC.